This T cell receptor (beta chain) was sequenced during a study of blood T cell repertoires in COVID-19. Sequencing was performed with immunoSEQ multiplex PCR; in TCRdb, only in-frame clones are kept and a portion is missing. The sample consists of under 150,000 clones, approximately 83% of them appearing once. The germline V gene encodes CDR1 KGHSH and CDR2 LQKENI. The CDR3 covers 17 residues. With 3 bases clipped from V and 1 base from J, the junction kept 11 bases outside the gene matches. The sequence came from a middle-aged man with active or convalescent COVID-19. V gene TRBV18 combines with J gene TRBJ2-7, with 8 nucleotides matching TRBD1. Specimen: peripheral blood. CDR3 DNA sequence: TGTGCCAGCTCACCGGGGGGATCCGGGACAGGATCCTACGAGCAGTACTTC. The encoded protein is CASSPGGSGTGSYEQYF.